Listed here are 4 T cell receptor beta chains from one sample, sequenced in a study of blood T cell repertoires in COVID-19. Assay: immunoSEQ multiplex PCR; the TCRdb copy retains only in-frame clones and omits some. Altogether approximately 240,000 clones are present, roughly 82% being singletons, with the ten largest covering more than 4.5%. Source material: peripheral blood. All receptors derive from a woman over 75 with active or convalescent COVID-19.

The chain recombines TRBV28 with TRBJ1-5; D not certain. The CDR3 consists of 12 residues. The V and J ends lost 3 bases and 4 bases respectively, with 4 bases between them. The germline gives CDR1 MDHEN, CDR2 SYDVKM. CDR3 sequence: CASSLYNQPQHF. As DNA, the CDR3 is TGTGCCAGCAGTTTGTATAATCAGCCCCAGCATTTT.

V is TRBV5-4 and J is TRBJ1-1, with 8 bases identical to TRBD1. This CDR3 is 15 amino acids long. CDR1 is SGHNT, CDR2 YYREEE, per germline (reference sequence). Unmatched junction bases numbered 8, after V lost 0 bases and J lost 7 bases. DNA of the CDR3: TGTGCCAGCAGCTTGGGAGGCACAGGGGGTGTTGAAGCTTTCTTT. Translating it yields CASSLGGTGGVEAFF.

The chain recombines TRBV25-1 with TRBJ1-3, with a weak D call TRBD1 (5 bases). V was cut by 6 bases and J by 0 bases, with 15 bases left in between. CDR1 and CDR2 (germline): MGHDK, SYGVNS. The CDR3 sequence is 16 residues long. In DNA form, the CDR3 reads TGTGCCAGCAGCCCCGGGACTTTCAGCTCTGGAAACACCATATATTTT. It yields the protein CASSPGTFSSGNTIYF.

This chain uses TRBV7-2 with TRBJ2-2; the D gene is possibly TRBD2 (6 bases). V lost 6 bases, J lost 0 bases, and 11 bases lay in between. This CDR3 has 15 amino acids. CDR1 and CDR2 from the germline V gene are SGHTA and FQGNSA. The CDR3 is CASRTGLSNTGELFF. CDR3 bases: TGTGCCAGCAGGACGGGACTCTCGAACACCGGGGAGCTGTTTTTT.